Below are 22 T cell receptor beta chains sequenced from a single sample in a study of blood T cell repertoires in COVID-19. Clones were sequenced by immunoSEQ multiplex PCR, and TCRdb holds only the in-frame ones, with some missing. The sample yields 200,000 to 250,000 clones, almost 90% seen once. The specimen sequenced was PBMCs or T cells enriched from blood (not recorded which). These receptors were collected from a woman aged 45-59 years with acute COVID-19.

This clone came up once. The CDR3 DNA sequence: TGTGCCAGCAGTTTAACAGGGCCCTTCCATGGCTACACCTTC. Protein sequence: CASSLTGPFHGYTF. The J gene is TRBJ1-2, the V gene TRBV28; D is perhaps TRBD1 (6 bases). The CDR3 has 14 residues. The V end was cut by 2 bases, the J end by 6 bases, with 13 bases between. Germline V CDR1 and CDR2: MDHEN, SYDVKM.

V usage is TRBV27 and J usage is TRBJ1-1; weak D call: TRBD1 (6 bases). The CDR3 consists of 12 residues. Germline CDR1 MNHEY, CDR2 SMNVEV (reference sequence). V was pared by 4 bases and J by 8 bases, with 11 bases between. The DNA for the CDR3 is TGTGCCAGCAGTTCCAGGGGCAGGGAAGCTTTCTTT. Protein product: CASSSRGREAFF.

The chain employs TRBV28 and TRBJ2-7; D might be TRBD2 (6 bases). The ends were cut back, 5 bases at V and 3 bases at J, with 20 bases in the middle. The germline CDR1 and CDR2 sequences are MDHEN and SYDVKM. This CDR3 comprises 16 residues. In nucleotides, the CDR3 is TGTGCCAGCAGTACCCCCAGGAGGGTTCAGGGCTACGAGCAGTACTTC. Its protein product is CASSTPRRVQGYEQYF. The variable domain in full, with the rest retrieved from reference TRBV28 and TRBJ2-7, is DVKVTQSSRYLVKRTGEKVFLECVQDMDHENMFWYRQDPGLGLRLIYFSYDVKMKEKGDIPEGYSVSREKKERFSLILESASTNQTSMYLCASSTPRRVQGYEQYFGPGTRLTVT.

In DNA form, the CDR3 reads TGTGCCACCTCAACAACAGGGGCGGCAGATACGCAGTATTTT. Translated, it gives CATSTTGAADTQYF. The chain links TRBV7-9 to TRBJ2-3; 7 bases align to TRBD1. Germline-derived CDR1 and CDR2 are SEHNR and FQNEAQ (reference sequence). CDR3 length: 14 residues. The ends lost 10 bases at V and 4 bases at J; junction bases unmatched: 11. The whole variable domain, remainder taken from reference TRBV7-9 and TRBJ2-3, is DTGVSQNPRHKITKRGQNVTFRCDPISEHNRLYWYRQTLGQGPEFLTYFQNEAQLEKSRLLSDRFSAERPKGSFSTLEIQRTEQGDSAMYLCATSTTGAADTQYFGPGTRLTVL.

This chain links TRBV6-5 with TRBJ1-4; D is possibly TRBD1 (5 bases). This CDR3 is built from 11 residues. Germline assignment: CDR1 MNHEY and CDR2 SVGAGI. The germline V and J ends were trimmed by 10 bases and 17 bases, with 20 bases remaining between them. CDR3 protein: CATSDWAGGFF. CDR3 nucleotides: TGTGCCACTTCGGATTGGGCCGGGGGTTTTTTT.

This rearrangement joins TRBV14 to TRBJ2-2; the D gene is possibly TRBD2 (6 bases). CDR1 is SGHDN, CDR2 FVKESK, per germline. The CDR3 is made up of 17 amino acids. V lost 2 bases and J lost 0, with 13 bases in between. CDR3 residues: CASSQHGLRANTGELFF. The CDR3 bases are TGTGCCAGCAGCCAACACGGACTAAGGGCGAACACCGGGGAGCTGTTTTTT.

The chain carries TRBV3-1 (or the pseudogene TRBV3-2) and TRBJ1-2; D is undetermined. CDR3 length: 16 amino acids. V lost 0 bases and J 3 bases, leaving 14 bases between the germline ends. The germline V gene has CDR1 LGHDT and CDR2 YNNKEL (reference sequence). In nucleotides, the CDR3 is TGTGCCAGCAGCCAAGACTCCCAGTCAGTGCACTATGGCTACACCTTC. It is translated as CASSQDSQSVHYGYTF.

The table lists this clone with many counts. The V gene is TRBV7-8, the J gene TRBJ2-7, with 13 bases aligning to TRBD2. V shed 5 bases and J 2 bases; nucleotides not matched to a gene: 30. This CDR3 contains 24 residues. Germline values: CDR1 SGHVS, CDR2 FQNEAQ. CDR3 region: CASSRGGVPDLTGTSGKTAYEQYF. CDR3 bases: TGTGCCAGCAGCCGAGGTGGGGTCCCGGACCTAACCGGGACTAGCGGGAAAACCGCCTACGAGCAGTACTTC. Supplemented by reference TRBV7-8 and TRBJ2-7, the full variable domain reads GAGVSQSPRYKVAKRGQDVALRCDPISGHVSLFWYQQALGQGPEFLTYFQNEAQLDKSGLPSDRFFAERPEGSVSTLKIQRTQQEDSAVYLCASSRGGVPDLTGTSGKTAYEQYFGPGTRLTVT.

V usage is TRBV18 and J usage is TRBJ2-1, with D perhaps matching TRBD1 (5 bases). The germline gives CDR1 KGHSH, CDR2 LQKENI. The ends were cut back, 0 bases at V and 5 bases at J, with 14 bases in the middle. The CDR3 is 16 residues long. CDR3: CASSPPNRYNHNEQFF. CDR3 coding DNA: TGTGCCAGCTCACCACCGAACAGGTATAATCACAATGAGCAGTTCTTC.

J is TRBJ2-5 and V is TRBV5-4; TRBD2 matches at 7 bases. V lost 0 bases to trimming and J lost 5 bases; unmatched junction nucleotides: 13. CDR1 is SGHNT, CDR2 YYREEE, per germline (reference sequence). The length of the CDR3 is 17 residues. CDR3 sequence reads: CASSLAGRLAPRETQYF. Written as DNA, the CDR3 is TGTGCCAGCAGCTTGGCCGGGAGACTAGCCCCCCGGGAGACCCAGTACTTC.

The chain joins TRBV18 to TRBJ1-2; the D is unclear. The CDR3 loop spans 15 amino acids. The germline V and J ends were trimmed by 2 bases and 3 bases, with 13 bases remaining between them. Germline assignment: CDR1 KGHSH and CDR2 LQKENI. The CDR3 DNA is TGTGCCAGCTCACCAGAGAGTCAGGCCTACTATGGCTACACCTTC. It translates to CASSPESQAYYGYTF. The variable domain in full, with the rest retrieved from reference TRBV18 and TRBJ1-2, is NAGVMQNPRHLVRRRGQEARLRCSPMKGHSHVYWYRQLPEEGLKFMVYLQKENIIDESGMPKERFSAEFPKEGPSILRIQQVVRGDSAAYFCASSPESQAYYGYTFGSGTRLTVV.

This clone came up many times. This rearrangement joins TRBV29-1 to TRBJ2-1, with unresolved D. V gave up 6 bases and J gave up 3 bases, with 15 bases separating them. CDR1 and CDR2 (germline): SQVTM, ANQGSEA. There are 14 residues in the CDR3. Here the CDR3 DNA reads TGCAGCGTGCCAACTAAGCGCCTCTACAATGAGCAGTTCTTC. It is translated as CSVPTKRLYNEQFF.

The chain has TRBV4-3 and TRBJ2-7; D may be TRBD1 (5 bases). Germline V gene lookup returns CDR1 LGHNA and CDR2 YSLEER. This CDR3 contains 16 residues. V was pared by 0 bases and J by 5 bases, with 17 bases between. This chain's CDR3 is CASSQDGRGWFDEQYF. The CDR3 coding sequence is TGCGCCAGCAGCCAAGATGGAAGGGGTTGGTTCGACGAGCAGTACTTC.

This chain joins TRBV6-5 and TRBJ2-1, with 7 bases that match TRBD2. The CDR3 sequence is 13 residues long. CDR1 and CDR2 from the germline V gene are MNHEY and SVGAGI. Germline trimming cut 6 bases from V and 7 bases from J; bases unmatched to any gene: 6. The CDR3: CASRGGAANEQFF. CDR3 bases: TGTGCCAGCAGGGGAGGGGCTGCAAATGAGCAGTTCTTC.

Note on this clone: Other nucleotide sequences in the sample specify the same CDR3. The chain uses TRBV6-5 and TRBJ1-4, with a possible D match to TRBD1 (5 bases). Trimming removed 4 bases from V and 0 bases from J, with 6 bases in between. Germline lookup yields CDR1 MNHEY and CDR2 SVGAGI. CDR3 length: 14 amino acids. In nucleotides, the CDR3 is TGTGCCAGCAGTTCGGGGGCAACTAATGAAAAACTGTTTTTT. This codes for CASSSGATNEKLFF.

The chain recombines TRBV10-3 with TRBJ2-7; 8 positions match TRBD1. The CDR3 loop spans 12 amino acids. Losses at the gene ends were 10 bases for V and 5 bases for J; bases not matched to a gene: 7. CDR1 and CDR2 from the germline V gene are ENHRY and SYGVKD. The CDR3 DNA is TGTGCCACTGACAGGGGTAAGGACGAGCAGTACTTC. Encoded protein: CATDRGKDEQYF.

V and J are TRBV5-8 and TRBJ1-5; 7 bases match TRBD1. Germline loops: CDR1 SGHTS, CDR2 YDEGEE. V dropped 5 bases and J dropped 0; count of bases not matched to a gene: 5. This CDR3 is built from 15 residues. The CDR3 nucleotides read TGTGCCAGCAGACCCCAGGGGGATAGCAATCAGCCCCAGCATTTT. Protein: CASRPQGDSNQPQHF. Supplemented by reference TRBV5-8 and TRBJ1-5, the full variable domain reads EAGVTQSPTHLIKTRGQQATLRCSPISGHTSVYWYQQALGLGLQFLLWYDEGEERNRGNFPPRFSGRQFPNYSSELNVNALELEDSALYLCASRPQGDSNQPQHFGDGTRLSIL.

This chain uses TRBV7-2 with TRBJ1-5; no firm D call. The germline gives CDR1 SGHTA, CDR2 FQGNSA. CDR3 length: 14 residues. V lost 4 bases, J lost 7 bases, and 14 bases lay in between. The CDR3, as DNA: TGTGCCAGCAGCTCACAGCCGTACAGCCAGCCCCAGCATTTT. Translation: CASSSQPYSQPQHF.

The chain joins TRBV28 to TRBJ2-1; D might be TRBD2 (6 bases). Between the trimmed V and J ends, which lost 2 bases and 2 bases, there was a span of 13 bases. The CDR3 is made up of 16 amino acids. Germline CDR1 MDHEN, CDR2 SYDVKM. In DNA form, the CDR3 reads TGTGCCAGCAGTTTACCGGGGGATAGAACCTACAATGAGCAGTTCTTC. The encoded protein is CASSLPGDRTYNEQFF.

This clone showed up just a few times. V gene TRBV7-2 combines with J gene TRBJ1-1, with unresolved D. In germline, CDR1 is SGHTA, CDR2 FQGNSA. Trimming left V 0 bases short and J 7 bases short, with 15 bases between. The CDR3 spans 15 residues. The CDR3 DNA is TGTGCCAGCAGCTTAGCGCTTGTGTCGGGTTTTGAAGCTTTCTTT. Its protein is CASSLALVSGFEAFF.

V gene TRBV19 combines with J gene TRBJ2-7; D is possibly TRBD2 (6 bases). Trimming stripped 3 bases from V and 5 bases from J, with 14 bases between. Germline CDR1 reads LNHDA; CDR2 reads SQIVND (reference sequence). This CDR3 has 14 residues. CDR3 in DNA: TGTGCCAGTAGTATGACGGGAGTAACCAACGAGCAGTACTTC. It yields the protein CASSMTGVTNEQYF.

The chain combines TRBV6-4 with TRBJ2-3, with D possibly matching TRBD1 (6 bases). Trimming removed 1 base at V and 4 bases at J, with 15 bases between. Germline lookup yields CDR1 MRHNA and CDR2 SNTAGT. The CDR3 length is 16 residues. The CDR3 here is CASSDFLGARPDTQYF. The CDR3 DNA is TGTGCCAGCAGTGACTTTCTGGGGGCGCGTCCAGATACGCAGTATTTT.